Listed below are T cell receptor beta chains from one sample, sequenced in a study of cytomegalovirus exposure and HLA in healthy donors. Generated by immunoSEQ multiplex PCR, the TCRdb table keeps only in-frame clones and is missing some. This sample has 250,000 or so clones, with about nine tenths found just once. Source material: PBMCs. The receptors derive from a girl under 10 years old in good health and CMV-seronegative. Both conserved end residues are part of each CDR3. D genes are given only for firm matches. Part of the rows lack a size; the others show once, few, many or a class for expanded clones.

>NA|TRBV5-6|TRBJ1-5|NA
CASSPRGNQPQHF
TGTGCCAGCAGCCCGAGAGGCAATCAGCCCCAGCATTTT
>NA|TRBV5-1|TRBJ2-7|NA
CASSPEAGHSSYEQYF
TGCGCCAGCAGCCCGGAGGCGGGCCATAGCTCCTACGAGCAGTACTTC
>NA|TRBV2|TRBJ1-3|TRBD1
CASTGGSGNTIYF
TGTGCCAGCACAGGGGGCTCTGGAAACACCATATATTTT
>NA|TRBV2|TRBJ1-5|TRBD1
CASSADRGLSNQPQHF
TGTGCCAGCAGTGCGGACAGGGGACTAAGCAATCAGCCCCAGCATTTT
>once|TRBV6-1|TRBJ1-4|TRBD1
CASSLGTGGEKLFF
TGTGCCAGCAGCCTAGGGACAGGGGGTGAAAAACTGTTTTTT
>once|TRBV6-6|TRBJ2-3|TRBD1
CASSNPGQGAKDTQYF
TGTGCCAGCAGTAATCCGGGACAGGGGGCAAAAGATACGCAGTATTTT
>NA|TRBV2|TRBJ1-6|NA
CASSEDSGYSPLHF
TGTGCCAGCAGTGAAGATTCGGGGTATTCACCCCTCCACTTT
>NA|TRBV27|TRBJ1-2|NA
CASSLGSTGYYGYTF
TGTGCCAGCAGCCTCGGCTCCACGGGATACTATGGCTACACCTTC
>NA|TRBV27|TRBJ2-7|NA
CASSFQGVTSPYEQYF
TGTGCCAGCAGTTTTCAAGGAGTCACCTCTCCTTACGAGCAGTACTTC
>NA|TRBV4-1|TRBJ2-2|TRBD2
CASSLAGGPGELFF
TGCGCCAGCAGCCTAGCGGGGGGTCCCGGGGAGCTGTTTTTT
>once|TRBV6-1|TRBJ2-2|NA
CASRGGGYTGELFF
TGTGCCAGCCGTGGAGGGGGTTACACCGGGGAGCTGTTTTTT
>NA|TRBV14|TRBJ1-1|NA
CASSQAGPEAFF
TGTGCCAGCAGCCAAGCAGGGCCTGAAGCTTTCTTT
>NA|TRBV7-8|TRBJ2-7|NA
CASSISADYEQYF
TGTGCCAGCAGTATTTCGGCAGACTACGAGCAGTACTTC
>NA|TRBV27|TRBJ2-7|NA
CASSLYTGSYEQYF
TGTGCCAGCAGTTTATACACAGGCTCCTACGAGCAGTACTTC
>NA|TRBV10-3|TRBJ1-1|NA
CAISESGHLNTEAFF
TGTGCCATCAGTGAGTCGGGCCACCTTAACACTGAAGCTTTCTTT
>NA|TRBV30|TRBJ2-7|NA
CAWSPGLHSYEQYF
TGTGCCTGGAGTCCGGGACTGCACTCCTACGAGCAGTACTTC
>NA|TRBV11-2|TRBJ2-1|NA
CASSLPNNEQFF
TGTGCCAGCAGCTTACCCAACAATGAGCAGTTCTTC
>NA|TRBV30|TRBJ1-1|NA
CAGNRMNTEAFF
TGTGCCGGGAACAGGATGAACACTGAAGCTTTCTTT
>NA|TRBV7-7|TRBJ2-7|NA
CASSYSTGYEQYF
TGTGCTAGCAGCTATTCGACAGGCTACGAGCAGTACTTC
>NA|TRBV27|TRBJ2-4|NA
CASSLFGGDIQYF
TGTGCCAGCAGTTTATTCGGGGGAGACATTCAGTACTTC
>NA|TRBV9|TRBJ1-2|TRBD1
CASSSPLRDSNYGYTF
TGTGCCAGCAGCTCACCCCTCCGGGACAGTAACTATGGCTACACCTTC
>NA|TRBV7-9|TRBJ2-5|TRBD1
CASSLVTGGIVTQYF
TGTGCCAGCAGCTTAGTGACAGGGGGTATAGTGACCCAGTACTTC
>NA|TRBV5-1|TRBJ2-7|TRBD1
CASSFTGGYEQYF
TGCGCCAGCAGCTTTACAGGGGGGTACGAGCAGTACTTC
>once|TRBV27|TRBJ2-1|TRBD1
CASSLPHLTGEYNEQFF
TGTGCCAGCAGTTTACCCCACTTGACAGGGGAGTACAATGAGCAGTTCTTC
>NA|TRBV6-6|TRBJ1-2|TRBD1
CASIRQGTYGYTF
TGTGCCAGCATTCGACAGGGGACCTATGGCTACACCTTC
>NA|TRBV13|TRBJ2-7|NA
CASSLGQSYEQYF
TGTGCCAGCAGCTTAGGCCAGTCCTACGAGCAGTACTTC
>NA|TRBV2|TRBJ2-3|NA
CASSEAWESTDTQYF
TGTGCCAGCAGTGAAGCGTGGGAGAGCACAGATACGCAGTATTTT
>NA|TRBV19|TRBJ2-2|TRBD1
CATRTGQNTGELFF
TGTGCCACTCGGACAGGACAGAACACCGGGGAGCTGTTTTTT
>NA|TRBV5-6|TRBJ2-3|NA
CASSQLPTITSTDTQYF
TGTGCCAGCAGCCAATTACCGACAATCACTAGCACAGATACGCAGTATTTT
>NA|TRBV19|TRBJ2-7|NA
CASSIQGSVSYEQYF
TGTGCCAGTAGTATCCAGGGGTCCGTGAGCTACGAGCAGTACTTC
>NA|TRBV5-4|TRBJ2-7|TRBD2
CASSIGTSYEQYF
TGTGCCAGCAGCATCGGGACTAGCTACGAGCAGTACTTC
>NA|TRBV10-2|TRBJ1-2|NA
CASSDGRAANYGYTF
TGCGCCAGCAGTGACGGCAGGGCAGCTAACTATGGCTACACCTTC
>NA|TRBV9|TRBJ1-1|NA
CASSVAFQAGTEAFF
TGTGCCAGCAGCGTAGCTTTCCAAGCGGGGACTGAAGCTTTCTTT
>NA|TRBV4-1|TRBJ2-7|NA
CASSQVRGYEQYF
TGCGCCAGCAGCCAAGTCAGGGGCTACGAGCAGTACTTC
>NA|TRBV7-8|TRBJ2-5|TRBD2
CASSIRSSGGDGTQYF
TGTGCCAGCAGCATCAGGTCTAGCGGGGGGGACGGGACCCAGTACTTC
>NA|TRBV5-1|TRBJ1-5|NA
CASTIRAGKGFGNQPQHF
TGCGCCAGCACTATCCGGGCCGGGAAGGGTTTTGGCAATCAGCCCCAGCATTTT
>NA|TRBV9|TRBJ2-7|TRBD1
CASSARTGTGAYEQYF
TGTGCCAGCAGCGCGCGGACCGGGACAGGGGCCTACGAGCAGTACTTC
>once|TRBV27|TRBJ2-3|TRBD1
CASSLLDRSTDTQYF
TGTGCCAGCAGTTTATTGGACAGGAGCACAGATACGCAGTATTTT
>NA|TRBV11-2|TRBJ1-2|TRBD1
CASSPGQTGGYTF
TGTGCCAGCAGCCCGGGACAGACGGGGGGCTACACCTTC
>NA|TRBV29-1|TRBJ1-1|NA
CSVRGLNTEAFF
TGCAGCGTCAGGGGTCTGAACACTGAAGCTTTCTTT